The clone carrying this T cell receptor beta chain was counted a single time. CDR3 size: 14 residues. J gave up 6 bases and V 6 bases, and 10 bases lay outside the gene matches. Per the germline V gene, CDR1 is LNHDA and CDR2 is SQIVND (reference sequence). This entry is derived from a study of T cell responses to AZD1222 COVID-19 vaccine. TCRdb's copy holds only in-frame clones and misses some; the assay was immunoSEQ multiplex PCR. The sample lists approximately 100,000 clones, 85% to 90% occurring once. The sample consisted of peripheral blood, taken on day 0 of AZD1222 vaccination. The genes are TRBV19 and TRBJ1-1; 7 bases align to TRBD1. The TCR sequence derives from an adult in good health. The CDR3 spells CASRRDREYAEAFF. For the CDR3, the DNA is TGTGCCAGTAGGAGAGACAGGGAGTACGCTGAAGCTTTCTTT.